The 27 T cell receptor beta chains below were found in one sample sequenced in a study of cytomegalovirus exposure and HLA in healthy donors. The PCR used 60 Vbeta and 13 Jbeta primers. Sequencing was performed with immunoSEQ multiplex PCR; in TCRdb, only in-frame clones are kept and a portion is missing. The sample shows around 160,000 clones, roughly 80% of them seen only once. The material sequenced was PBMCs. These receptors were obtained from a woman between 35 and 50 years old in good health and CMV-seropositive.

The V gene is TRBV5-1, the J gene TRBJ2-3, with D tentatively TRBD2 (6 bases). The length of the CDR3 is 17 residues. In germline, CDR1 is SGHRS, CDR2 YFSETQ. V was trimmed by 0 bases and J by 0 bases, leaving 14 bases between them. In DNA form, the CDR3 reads TGCGCCAGCAGCTTGGGGGTAGCGGTTGCTAGCACAGATACGCAGTATTTT. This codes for CASSLGVAVASTDTQYF.

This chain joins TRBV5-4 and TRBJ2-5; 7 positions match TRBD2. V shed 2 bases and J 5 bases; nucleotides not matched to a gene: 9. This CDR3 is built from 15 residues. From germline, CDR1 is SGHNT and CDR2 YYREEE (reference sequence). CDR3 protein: CASSFRLALGETQYF. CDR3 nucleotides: TGTGCCAGCAGCTTCCGACTAGCTCTTGGGGAGACCCAGTACTTC.

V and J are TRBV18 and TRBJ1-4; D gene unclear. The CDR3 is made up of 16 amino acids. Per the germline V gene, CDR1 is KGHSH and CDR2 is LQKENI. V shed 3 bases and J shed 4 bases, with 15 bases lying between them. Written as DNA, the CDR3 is TGTGCCAGCTCACCCCTGGTCGGAGCTAATAATGAAAAACTGTTTTTT. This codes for CASSPLVGANNEKLFF.

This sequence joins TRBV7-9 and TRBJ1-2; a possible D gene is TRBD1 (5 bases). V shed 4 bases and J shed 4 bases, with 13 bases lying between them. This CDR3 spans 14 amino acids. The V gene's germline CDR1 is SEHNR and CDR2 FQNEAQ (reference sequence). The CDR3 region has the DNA TGTGCCAGCAGCTCGGATCGGGGGGGCTATGGCTACACCTTC. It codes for CASSSDRGGYGYTF.

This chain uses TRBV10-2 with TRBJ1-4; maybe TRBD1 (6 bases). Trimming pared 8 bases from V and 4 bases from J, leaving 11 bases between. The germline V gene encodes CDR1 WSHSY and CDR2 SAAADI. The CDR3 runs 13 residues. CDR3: CASRQEINEKLFF. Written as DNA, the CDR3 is TGCGCCAGCCGACAGGAAATTAATGAAAAACTGTTTTTT.

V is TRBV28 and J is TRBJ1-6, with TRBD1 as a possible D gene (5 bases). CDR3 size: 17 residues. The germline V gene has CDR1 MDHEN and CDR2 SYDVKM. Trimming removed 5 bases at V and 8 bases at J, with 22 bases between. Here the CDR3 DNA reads TGTGCCAGCAGTCCCGCCGGGCAGGGATTAAACCATTCACCCCTCCACTTT. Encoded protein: CASSPAGQGLNHSPLHF.

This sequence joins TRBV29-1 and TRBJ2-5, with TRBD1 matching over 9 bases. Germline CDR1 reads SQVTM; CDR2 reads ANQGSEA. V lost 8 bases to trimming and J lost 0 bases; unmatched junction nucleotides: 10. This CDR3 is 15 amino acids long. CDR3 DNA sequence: TGCAGCTTCAGATCCGGGACAGGGCACCAAGAGACCCAGTACTTC. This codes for CSFRSGTGHQETQYF.

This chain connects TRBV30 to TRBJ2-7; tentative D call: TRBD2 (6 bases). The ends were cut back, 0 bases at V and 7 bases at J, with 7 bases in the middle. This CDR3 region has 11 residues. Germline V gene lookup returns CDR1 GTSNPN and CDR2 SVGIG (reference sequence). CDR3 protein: CAWSVRGEQYF. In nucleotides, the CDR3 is TGTGCCTGGAGTGTACGGGGGGAGCAGTACTTC.

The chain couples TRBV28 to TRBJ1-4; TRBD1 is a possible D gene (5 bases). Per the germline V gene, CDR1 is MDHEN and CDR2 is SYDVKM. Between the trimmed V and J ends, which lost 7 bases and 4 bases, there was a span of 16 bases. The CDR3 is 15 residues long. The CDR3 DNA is TGTGCCAGCATCAAAAGGGGCCGGCATAATGAAAAACTGTTTTTT. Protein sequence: CASIKRGRHNEKLFF.

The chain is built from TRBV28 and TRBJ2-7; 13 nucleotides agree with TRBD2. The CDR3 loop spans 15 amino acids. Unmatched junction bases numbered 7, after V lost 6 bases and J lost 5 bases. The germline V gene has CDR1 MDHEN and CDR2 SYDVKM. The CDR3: CASSRTSGRNHEQYF. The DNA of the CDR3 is TGTGCCAGCAGCCGGACTAGCGGGAGAAACCACGAGCAGTACTTC.

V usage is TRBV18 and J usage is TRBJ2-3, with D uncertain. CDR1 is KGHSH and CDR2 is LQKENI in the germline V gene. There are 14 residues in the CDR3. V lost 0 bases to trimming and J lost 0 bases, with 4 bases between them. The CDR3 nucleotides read TGTGCCAGCTCACCACCCGTGAGCACAGATACGCAGTATTTT. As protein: CASSPPVSTDTQYF.

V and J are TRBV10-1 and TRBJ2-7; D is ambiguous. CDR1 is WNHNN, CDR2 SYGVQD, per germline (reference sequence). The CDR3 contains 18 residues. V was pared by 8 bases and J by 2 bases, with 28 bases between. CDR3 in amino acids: CASPPLWSAAASTYEQYF. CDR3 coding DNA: TGCGCCAGCCCACCACTTTGGAGTGCGGCAGCTTCCACCTACGAGCAGTACTTC.

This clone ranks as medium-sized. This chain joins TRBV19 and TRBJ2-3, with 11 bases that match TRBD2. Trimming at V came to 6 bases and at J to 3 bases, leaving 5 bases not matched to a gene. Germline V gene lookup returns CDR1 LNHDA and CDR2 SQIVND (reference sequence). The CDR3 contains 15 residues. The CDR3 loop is CASRILAGDTDTQYF. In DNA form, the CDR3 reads TGTGCCAGTAGAATACTAGCGGGAGATACAGATACGCAGTATTTT.

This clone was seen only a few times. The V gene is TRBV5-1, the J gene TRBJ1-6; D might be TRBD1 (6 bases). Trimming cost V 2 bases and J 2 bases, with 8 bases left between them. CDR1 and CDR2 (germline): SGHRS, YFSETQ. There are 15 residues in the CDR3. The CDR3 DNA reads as TGCGCCAGCAGCTTACAGGGTCCCTATAATTCACCCCTCCACTTT. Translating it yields CASSLQGPYNSPLHF.

For the CDR3, the DNA is TGTGCCAGCTCGGCAACAGGGGGCCACACCGGGGAGCTGTTTTTT. Translating it yields CASSATGGHTGELFF. The chain links TRBV18 to TRBJ2-2; TRBD1 agrees at 9 bases. The CDR3 runs 15 residues. Germline CDR1 KGHSH, CDR2 LQKENI. After removal of 6 bases from V and 3 bases from J, the junction contained 5 bases not matched to a gene.

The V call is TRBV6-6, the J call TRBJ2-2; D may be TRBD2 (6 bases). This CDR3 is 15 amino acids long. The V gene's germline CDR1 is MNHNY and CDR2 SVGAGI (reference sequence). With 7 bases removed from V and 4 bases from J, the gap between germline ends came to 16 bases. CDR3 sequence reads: CASTSKGRTTGELFF. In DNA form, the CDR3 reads TGTGCCAGCACCTCAAAAGGGAGGACCACCGGGGAGCTGTTTTTT.

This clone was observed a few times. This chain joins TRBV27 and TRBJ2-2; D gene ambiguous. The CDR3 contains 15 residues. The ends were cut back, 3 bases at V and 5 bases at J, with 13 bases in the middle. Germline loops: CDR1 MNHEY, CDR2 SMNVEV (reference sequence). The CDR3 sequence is CASSFGQPPTGELFF. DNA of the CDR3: TGTGCCAGCAGTTTTGGGCAGCCTCCAACCGGGGAGCTGTTTTTT.

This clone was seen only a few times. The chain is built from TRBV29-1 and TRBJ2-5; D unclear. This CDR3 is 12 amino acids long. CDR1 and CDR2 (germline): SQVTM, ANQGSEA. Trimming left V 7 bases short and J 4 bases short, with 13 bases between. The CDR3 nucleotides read TGCAGCGCTCTCAGCAGGCTAGAGACCCAGTACTTC. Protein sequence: CSALSRLETQYF. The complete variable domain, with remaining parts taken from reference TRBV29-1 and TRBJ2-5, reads SAVISQKPSRDICQRGTSLTIQCQVDSQVTMMFWYRQQPGQSLTLIATANQGSEATYESGFVIDKFPISRPNLTFSTLTVSNMSPEDSSIYLCSALSRLETQYFGPGTRLLVL.

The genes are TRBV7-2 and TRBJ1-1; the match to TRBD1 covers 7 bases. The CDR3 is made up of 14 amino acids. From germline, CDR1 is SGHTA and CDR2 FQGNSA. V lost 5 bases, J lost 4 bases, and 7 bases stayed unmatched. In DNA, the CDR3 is TGTGCCAGCAGCACCAGGGGGTTGGGCACTGAAGCTTTCTTT. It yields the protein CASSTRGLGTEAFF.

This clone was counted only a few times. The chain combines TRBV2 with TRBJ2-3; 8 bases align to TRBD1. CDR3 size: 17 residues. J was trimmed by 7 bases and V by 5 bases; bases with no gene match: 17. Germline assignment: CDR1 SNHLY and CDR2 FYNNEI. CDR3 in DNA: TGTGCCAGCAGTCCACCCCCACGGGACAGGAGAGATTATACGCAGTATTTT. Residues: CASSPPPRDRRDYTQYF.

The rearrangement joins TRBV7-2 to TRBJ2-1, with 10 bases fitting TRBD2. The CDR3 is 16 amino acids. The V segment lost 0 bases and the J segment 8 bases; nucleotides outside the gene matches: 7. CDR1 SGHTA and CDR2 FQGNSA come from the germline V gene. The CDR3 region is CASSLASSGSYYEQFF. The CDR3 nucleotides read TGTGCCAGCAGCTTAGCCTCTAGCGGGAGTTACTATGAGCAGTTCTTC. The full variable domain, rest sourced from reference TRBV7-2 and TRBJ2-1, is GAGVSQSPSNKVTEKGKDVELRCDPISGHTALYWYRQSLGQGLEFLIYFQGNSAPDKSGLPSDRFSAERTGGSVSTLTIQRTQQEDSAVYLCASSLASSGSYYEQFFGPGTRLTVL.

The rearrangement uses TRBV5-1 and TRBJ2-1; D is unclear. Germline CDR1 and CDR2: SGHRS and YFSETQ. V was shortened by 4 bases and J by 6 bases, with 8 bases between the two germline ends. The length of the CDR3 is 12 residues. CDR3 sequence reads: CASSREFNEQFF. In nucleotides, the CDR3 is TGCGCCAGCAGCCGAGAATTCAATGAGCAGTTCTTC.

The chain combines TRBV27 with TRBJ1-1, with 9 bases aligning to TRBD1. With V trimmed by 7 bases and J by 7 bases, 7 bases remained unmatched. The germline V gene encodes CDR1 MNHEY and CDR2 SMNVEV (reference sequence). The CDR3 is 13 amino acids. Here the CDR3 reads CASKDRGTDEAFF. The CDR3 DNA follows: TGTGCCAGCAAAGACAGGGGGACCGATGAAGCTTTCTTT.

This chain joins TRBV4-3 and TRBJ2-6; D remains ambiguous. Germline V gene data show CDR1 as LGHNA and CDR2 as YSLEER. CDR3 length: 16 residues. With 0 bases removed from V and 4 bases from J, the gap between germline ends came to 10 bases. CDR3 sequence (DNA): TGCGCCAGCAGCCAAGACAGGTTGGGCGGGGCCAACGTCCTGACTTTC. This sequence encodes CASSQDRLGGANVLTF.

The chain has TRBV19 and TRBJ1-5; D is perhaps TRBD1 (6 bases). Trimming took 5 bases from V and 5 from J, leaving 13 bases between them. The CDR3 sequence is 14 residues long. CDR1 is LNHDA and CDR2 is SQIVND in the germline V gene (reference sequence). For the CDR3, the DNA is TGTGCCAGTAGTTGGGGGCTGGTAGATCAGCCCCAGCATTTT. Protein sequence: CASSWGLVDQPQHF.

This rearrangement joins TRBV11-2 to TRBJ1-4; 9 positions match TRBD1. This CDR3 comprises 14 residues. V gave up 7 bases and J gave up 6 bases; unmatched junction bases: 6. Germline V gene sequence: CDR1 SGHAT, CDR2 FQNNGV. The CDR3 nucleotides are TGTGCCAGCAACTCGGGACAGGGTTATGAAAAACTGTTTTTT. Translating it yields CASNSGQGYEKLFF. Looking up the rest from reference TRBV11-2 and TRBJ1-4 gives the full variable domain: EAGVAQSPRYKIIEKRQSVAFWCNPISGHATLYWYQQILGQGPKLLIQFQNNGVVDDSQLPKDRFSAERLKGVDSTLKIQPAKLEDSAVYLCASNSGQGYEKLFFGSGTQLSVL.

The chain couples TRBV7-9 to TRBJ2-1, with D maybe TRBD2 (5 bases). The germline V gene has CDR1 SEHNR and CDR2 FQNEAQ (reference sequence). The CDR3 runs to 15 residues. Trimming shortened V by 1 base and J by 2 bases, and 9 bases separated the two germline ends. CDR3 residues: CASSLGSAPYNEQFF. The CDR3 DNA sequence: TGTGCCAGCAGCTTAGGTAGCGCGCCCTACAATGAGCAGTTCTTC.